This T cell receptor beta chain was observed in a study of OX40 agonist ivuxolimab in advanced cancers. Regarding the study as a whole: Circulating CD4+ and CD8+ T cells showed clonal expansion by week 6 at 0.1 to 3.0 mg/kg.

The V gene's germline CDR1 is MRHNA and CDR2 SNTAGT. V shed 0 bases and J shed 3 bases, with 15 bases lying between them. The CDR3 is made up of 17 amino acids. Of note for this clone: Its antigen is undetermined.

Assay used: immunoSEQ multiplex PCR; TCRdb lists only in-frame clones, some missing. Of some 60,000 clones listed, 85% are singletons. The V and J genes are TRBV6-4 and TRBJ1-3, with D possibly matching TRBD1 (5 bases). The sample in question was CD4+ or CD8+ T cells sorted from blood, obtained in a trial of the OX40 agonist ivuxolimab. The sequence derives from an adult with an advanced solid tumor such as melanoma, head and neck, liver or kidney cancer. The CDR3 nucleotides read TGTGCCAGCAGTGACTCGAGGGGCCGGGACGGTGGAAACACCATATATTTT. Amino acid sequence: CASSDSRGRDGGNTIYF.